This TCR beta chain was sequenced during a study of shared clonotypes between healthy human individuals. Libraries were prepared by immunoSEQ multiplex PCR; TCRdb keeps only in-frame clonotypes and omits some of them. The sample holds hundreds of thousands of clones; around 96% are singletons and the top ten take over 0.1%. Positively selected for CCR7, the CD45RO-negative cells used as naive CD8 cells excluded terminally differentiated effector memory CD45RA+ cells. The sample comprised naive CD8+ T cells sorted from blood. This TCR derives from a woman aged 30 to 39 in good health.

The CDR3 loop reads CASSLRVEPQETQYF. CDR3 DNA sequence: TGTGCCAGCAGCTTAAGAGTAGAGCCCCAAGAGACCCAGTACTTC. The V gene is TRBV13, the J gene TRBJ2-5; the D is unclear. The CDR3 has 15 residues. The V gene lost 2 bases and the J gene lost 1 base, with 11 bases spanning the gap. Germline values: CDR1 PRHDT, CDR2 FYEKMQ (reference sequence).